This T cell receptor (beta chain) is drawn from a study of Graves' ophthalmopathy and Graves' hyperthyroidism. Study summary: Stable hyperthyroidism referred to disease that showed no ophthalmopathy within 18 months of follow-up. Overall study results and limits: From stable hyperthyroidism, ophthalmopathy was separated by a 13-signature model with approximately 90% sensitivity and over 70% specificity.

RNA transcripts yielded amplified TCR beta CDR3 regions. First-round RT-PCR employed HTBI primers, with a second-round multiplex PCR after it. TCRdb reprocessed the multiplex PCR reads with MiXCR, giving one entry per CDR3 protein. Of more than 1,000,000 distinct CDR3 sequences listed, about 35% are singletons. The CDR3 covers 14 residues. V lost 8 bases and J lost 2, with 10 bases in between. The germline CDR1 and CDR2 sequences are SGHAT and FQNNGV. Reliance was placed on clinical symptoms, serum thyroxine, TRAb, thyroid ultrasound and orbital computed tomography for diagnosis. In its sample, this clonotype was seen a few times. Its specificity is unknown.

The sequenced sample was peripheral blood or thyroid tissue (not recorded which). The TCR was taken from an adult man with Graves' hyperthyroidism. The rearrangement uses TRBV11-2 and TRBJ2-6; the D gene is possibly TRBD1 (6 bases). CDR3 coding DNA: TGTGCCAGCGGAACAGGGCCTGGGGCCAACGTCCTGACTTTC. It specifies CASGTGPGANVLTF.